This TCR beta chain was identified in a study of blood T cell dynamics during melanoma immunotherapy. Broader study findings: The most clonal sorted CD8+ subset, immune-effector cells, was closest to cell-free DNA CDR3 sequences.

Turning to this clone: The antigen is undetermined.

Trimming left V 1 base short and J 6 bases short, with 4 bases between. The V gene's germline CDR1 is SGHAT and CDR2 FQNNGV. The CDR3 is 12 amino acids. As to time point: week 3, after first cycle of checkpoint inhibitor. Method: immunoSEQ multiplex PCR; TCRdb's copy keeps in-frame clones and lacks some. Here the sample spans some 16,000 clones, about 95% being singletons. The source material was effector memory CD8+ T cells from blood, sampled from a patient treated with checkpoint blockade. The TCR comes from a human donor with melanoma. The chain recombines TRBV11-2 with TRBJ2-1; D remains unclear. The CDR3 nucleotides are TGTGCCAGCAGCTTAGTAGCCAATGAGCAGTTCTTC. Its translation is CASSLVANEQFF.